Only one count was recorded for the clone carrying this TCR beta chain. V lost 1 base, J lost 4 bases, and 4 bases stayed unmatched. Germline V gives CDR1 SGHNT, CDR2 YYREEE (reference sequence). The CDR3 has 14 amino acids. Participants were aged about 18 to 89 years from about two dozen US areas. Self-reported history from a screening survey and questionnaire set each donor's cohort. Recovered participants had two consecutive negative NP/OP PCR tests, healthcare professional clearance, or symptom resolution. The data derive from a study of blood T cell repertoires in COVID-19. Original processing notes: From reference gene primer amplification, estimates of nucleated cell counts were derived. Assay: immunoSEQ multiplex PCR; the TCRdb copy retains only in-frame clones and omits some. V and J calls and clone size are copied from that table; D and trimming were computed from the DNA. The table lists about 320,000 clones, approximately 90% of them singletons, with less than 11% in the top ten.

This chain joins TRBV5-4 and TRBJ1-1; TRBD1 agrees at 7 bases. The source is a woman between 18 and 29 years old who had recovered from COVID-19. The sequenced sample consisted of PBMCs or T cells enriched from blood (not recorded which). The CDR3 loop is CASSLNRGTTEAFF. The CDR3 bases are TGTGCCAGCAGCTTGAACAGGGGTACCACTGAAGCTTTCTTT.